The rows below give T cell receptor beta chains drawn from one sample of a study of CD8 T cells in Susac syndrome. TCRdb recomputed calls from the immunoSEQ multiplex PCR reads with MiXCR, one row per CDR3 protein. The table has 100,000 to 150,000 distinct CDR3 sequences, more than 90% seen once. Input material: CD8+ T cells from PBMCs. These receptor sequences come from a human donor with Susac syndrome. The CDR3 runs from the conserved cysteine through the conserved F or W. A D gene is named only where the DNA matches it firmly. Size tells how often a clone was seen (once, few, many) or the class of an expanded clone, and some rows leave it out.

>TRBV4-1|-|-|TRBJ2-7
CASSQEEGSSYEQYF
TGCGCCAGCAGCCAAGAGGAGGGTAGCTCCTACGAGCAGTACTTC
>TRBV9|-|-|TRBJ1-2
CASSVAREREDGYTF
TGTGCCAGCAGCGTAGCTCGAGAACGAGAGGATGGCTACACCTTC
>TRBV29-1|-|TRBD2|TRBJ2-4
CSVPSGREVNIQYF
TGCAGCGTTCCTAGCGGGAGAGAAGTAAACATTCAGTACTTC
>TRBV20-1|-|-|TRBJ2-1
CSARLGHAPGNEQFF
TGCAGTGCTAGATTAGGCCACGCACCAGGCAATGAGCAGTTCTTC
>TRBV7-9|-|-|TRBJ1-6
CASSLEDAGSSYNSPLHF
TGTGCCAGCAGCTTAGAGGACGCAGGAAGCTCCTATAATTCACCCCTCCACTTT
>TRBV4-1|-|TRBD1|TRBJ2-3
CASSQDAGGLTDTQYF
TGCGCCAGCAGCCAAGATGCAGGGGGCCTTACAGATACGCAGTATTTT
>TRBV5-1|-|TRBD2|TRBJ2-5
CASSPFGAGAPVETQYF
TGCGCCAGCAGCCCGTTTGGAGCGGGGGCACCAGTGGAGACCCAGTACTTC
>TRBV4-1|-|-|TRBJ2-6
CASSPEWSGANVLTF
TGCGCCAGCAGCCCCGAGTGGTCTGGGGCCAACGTCCTGACTTTC
>TRBV5-1|-|TRBD2|TRBJ2-5
CASSLASLADLPETQYF
TGCGCCAGCAGCTTGGCCTCCCTAGCGGACCTCCCAGAGACCCAGTACTTC
>TRBV7-2|-|-|TRBJ2-1
CASSLVGLPPANEQFF
TGTGCCAGCAGCTTAGTCGGTCTTCCCCCAGCAAATGAGCAGTTCTTC
>TRBV12-3/TRBV12-4|-|-|TRBJ1-1
CASSFDHTEAFF
TGTGCCAGCAGTTTCGATCACACTGAAGCTTTCTTT
>TRBV15|-|TRBD1|TRBJ2-7
CATSRDRGQTYEQYF
TGTGCCACCAGCAGGGACAGGGGCCAGACCTACGAGCAGTACTTC
>TRBV30|-|-|TRBJ1-2
CAWSGGLGAHGYTF
TGTGCCTGGAGTGGAGGTTTGGGGGCTCATGGCTACACCTTC
>TRBV5-1|-|-|TRBJ2-1
CASSLNGHEQFF
TGCGCCAGCAGCCTCAACGGCCATGAGCAGTTCTTC
>TRBV15|-|-|TRBJ2-7
CATSRITGLAPEQYF
TGTGCCACCAGCAGAATCACCGGACTGGCACCCGAGCAGTACTTC
>TRBV5-1|-|TRBD1|TRBJ1-5
CASSPAPGGSQPQHF
TGCGCCAGCAGTCCGGCCCCAGGGGGCTCGCAGCCCCAGCATTTT
>TRBV10-3|-|-|TRBJ2-7
CATDPRGSPYEQYF
TGTGCCACCGACCCTCGGGGCAGTCCTTACGAGCAGTACTTC
>TRBV12-3/TRBV12-4|-|-|TRBJ1-2
CASSFSPDYGYTF
TGTGCCAGCAGTTTTAGTCCGGACTATGGCTACACCTTC
>TRBV20-1|-|TRBD2|TRBJ2-7
CSAKGLAEYEQYF
TGCAGTGCTAAGGGACTAGCGGAGTACGAGCAGTACTTC
>TRBV29-1|-|TRBD2|TRBJ2-7
CSVERLAETYEQYF
TGCAGCGTTGAACGGCTAGCGGAGACCTACGAGCAGTACTTC
>TRBV6-5|once|-|TRBJ1-3
CASSYAAGPYSGNTIYF
TGTGCCAGCAGTTATGCGGCGGGACCCTACTCTGGAAACACCATATATTTT
>TRBV6-5|-|-|TRBJ2-5
CASSAYSTETQYF
TGTGCCAGCAGTGCATACAGCACGGAGACCCAGTACTTC
>TRBV20-1|-|-|TRBJ1-1
CSAPRENTEAFF
TGCAGTGCTCCACGGGAGAACACTGAAGCTTTCTTT
>TRBV4-1|-|-|TRBJ1-1
CASSQEGDGENTEAFF
TGCGCCAGCAGCCAGGAGGGGGACGGCGAGAACACTGAAGCTTTCTTT
>TRBV13|-|TRBD2|TRBJ2-3
CASSSRDSGRSGDTQYF
TGTGCCAGCAGCTCTCGGGATAGCGGGAGGTCCGGGGATACGCAGTATTTT
>TRBV19|-|-|TRBJ1-1
CASMANTEAFF
TGTGCCAGTATGGCGAACACTGAAGCTTTCTTT
>TRBV12-3/TRBV12-4|-|TRBD1|TRBJ2-2
CASSQGQERGTGELFF
TGTGCCAGCAGTCAAGGACAGGAAAGGGGCACCGGGGAGCTGTTTTTT
>TRBV30|-|TRBD2|TRBJ2-3
CASSGGHTDTQYF
TGTGCCTCTAGCGGGGGGCACACAGATACGCAGTATTTT
>TRBV2|-|TRBD1|TRBJ2-1
CASSEGQGSDEQFF
TGTGCCAGCAGTGAGGGACAGGGCTCCGATGAGCAGTTCTTC
>TRBV30|once|-|TRBJ1-2
CAWSEGPNYGYTF
TGTGCCTGGAGTGAGGGACCCAACTATGGCTACACCTTC
>TRBV30|-|-|TRBJ2-2
CAWSAKKQTGELFF
TGTGCCTGGAGTGCAAAAAAGCAGACCGGGGAGCTGTTTTTT
>TRBV30|once|-|TRBJ1-5
CACEGQGDQPQHF
TGTGCCTGCGAAGGGCAGGGAGATCAGCCCCAGCATTTT
>TRBV6-2/TRBV6-3|-|TRBD2|TRBJ2-3
CASSLPWGSGPSDTQYF
TGTGCCAGCAGTCTCCCGTGGGGTAGCGGGCCTTCGGATACGCAGTATTTT
>TRBV4-1|-|-|TRBJ2-7
CASSQDGGPLLYEQYF
TGCGCCAGCAGCCAAGACGGGGGGCCTTTACTTTACGAGCAGTACTTC